These 10 T cell receptor beta chains came from one sample sequenced in a study of T cell responses to AZD1222 COVID-19 vaccine. Data came from immunoSEQ multiplex PCR; TCRdb stores just in-frame clones and leaves some out. The table records about 110,000 clones, approximately 91% of them present only once. The source material was peripheral blood, sampled on day 0 of AZD1222 vaccination. The receptors were sampled from an adult in good health.

The chain carries TRBV2 and TRBJ1-2; 9 positions agree with TRBD1. CDR1 SNHLY and CDR2 FYNNEI come from the germline V gene. J gave up 5 bases and V 5 bases, and 3 bases lay outside the gene matches. The CDR3 contains 13 residues. Here the CDR3 DNA reads TGTGCCAGCAGTCGGGACAGGGAATATGGCTACACCTTC. It is translated as CASSRDREYGYTF.

The V and J genes are TRBV6-2 or TRBV6-3 and TRBJ2-5; 9 bases agree with TRBD2. Germline values: CDR1 MNHEY, CDR2 SVGEGT. This CDR3 is built from 19 residues. V lost 0 bases to trimming and J lost 3 bases; unmatched junction nucleotides: 14. CDR3 DNA: TGTGCCAGCAGTTACTCCGCGTGGAGGGGTAGCGGGGGTAAAGAGACCCAGTACTTC. This sequence encodes CASSYSAWRGSGGKETQYF.

The rearrangement uses TRBV4-3 and TRBJ2-3, with 8 bases identical to TRBD1. CDR1 LGHNA and CDR2 YSLEER come from the germline V gene. The CDR3 runs 17 residues. The V and J ends lost 0 bases and 1 base, in that order; junction bases with no gene match: 6. CDR3 protein: CASSQDPGTGRTDTQYF. The CDR3 DNA is TGCGCCAGCAGCCAAGATCCCGGGACAGGCCGCACAGATACGCAGTATTTT.

V usage is TRBV6-5 and J usage is TRBJ2-2; D is uncertain. CDR1 and CDR2 from the germline V gene are MNHEY and SVGAGI. The CDR3 totals 14 residues. The germline V and J ends were trimmed by 7 bases and 4 bases, with 13 bases remaining between them. The CDR3 nucleotides are TGTGCCAGCACTCTTAACCTCCTCACCGGGGAGCTGTTTTTT. This translates into CASTLNLLTGELFF.

The chain joins TRBV10-3 to TRBJ1-5; D is unresolved. The CDR3 has 13 residues. V was clipped by 7 bases and J by 9 bases, with 16 bases between them. Germline lookup yields CDR1 ENHRY and CDR2 SYGVKD. CDR3 protein: CAINGEGTGPQHF. CDR3 coding DNA: TGTGCCATCAACGGGGAGGGTACCGGGCCCCAGCATTTT.

This clone has a handful of counts. This sequence joins TRBV30 and TRBJ1-6, with unresolved D. This CDR3 is built from 14 residues. Germline V CDR1 and CDR2: GTSNPN, SVGIG (reference sequence). V dropped 1 base and J dropped 2 bases, with 6 bases sitting between them. CDR3 sequence (DNA): TGTGCCTGGAGTGACGGGGCCTATAATTCACCCCTCCACTTT. This gives the protein CAWSDGAYNSPLHF. The entire variable domain, with the rest obtained from reference TRBV30 and TRBJ1-6, is as follows: SQTIHQWPATLVQPVGSPLSLECTVEGTSNPNLYWYRQAAGRGLQLLFYSVGIGQISSEVPQNLSASRPQDRQFILSSKKLLLSDSGFYLCAWSDGAYNSPLHFGNGTRLTVT.

The chain employs TRBV7-8 and TRBJ2-1; 12 bases align to TRBD1. This CDR3 contains 15 residues. The junction had 5 bases not matched to a gene; V was cut back by 2 bases and J by 9 bases. The germline gives CDR1 SGHVS, CDR2 FQNEAQ. The CDR3 bases are TGTGCCAGCAGCTTAACGGGACAGGGGGCAGGTGAGCAGTTCTTC. This sequence encodes CASSLTGQGAGEQFF.

V gene TRBV29-1 combines with J gene TRBJ2-4; 8 nucleotides line up with TRBD2. V trimming: 4 bases; J trimming: 3 bases; junction bases outside the gene matches: 14. CDR1 is SQVTM and CDR2 is ANQGSEA in the germline V gene. The CDR3 has 17 residues. CDR3 residues: CSVGLSPGGPGKNIQYF. The CDR3 nucleotides are TGCAGCGTTGGTTTATCCCCGGGAGGGCCGGGCAAAAACATTCAGTACTTC.

The chain couples TRBV5-1 to TRBJ2-7; 9 nucleotides align to TRBD2. The germline V gene has CDR1 SGHRS and CDR2 YFSETQ. This CDR3 spans 15 amino acids. V was clipped by 0 bases and J by 4 bases; unmatched bases: 5. The CDR3 coding sequence is TGCGCCAGCAGCTTGGGGAGTAGCGGGGGATACGAGCAGTACTTC. As protein: CASSLGSSGGYEQYF.

The V call is TRBV19, the J call TRBJ1-5, with D perhaps matching TRBD1 (6 bases). V dropped 6 bases and J dropped 0 bases, with 12 bases sitting between them. The CDR3 sequence is 15 residues long. Germline assignment: CDR1 LNHDA and CDR2 SQIVND (reference sequence). The CDR3 DNA is TGTGCCAGTAGACCTCAGGGGAATAGCAATCAGCCCCAGCATTTT. Its translation is CASRPQGNSNQPQHF.